The entry that follows covers one TCR beta chain sequence. Per germline, CDR1 SGDLS and CDR2 YYNGEE. The CDR3 has 14 amino acids. With 4 bases removed from V and 0 bases from J, the gap between germline ends came to 11 bases. These data come from a study of blood T cell repertoires in COVID-19. Study in general: Researchers got acute and convalescent COVID-19 samples from the United States, Italy and Spain. PBMCs, B-cell-depleted T cells, or T cells provided the cDNA or gDNA that made up the material.

Under the authors' procedure: Reference gene primer amplification in the assay estimated nucleated cell counts. Libraries were prepared by immunoSEQ multiplex PCR; TCRdb keeps only in-frame clonotypes and omits some of them. Clone size and the V and J calls come from that table; the DNA yielded D and trimming. The table records approximately 16,000 clones, around 87% of them present only once. The TCR sequence derives from a human donor in a cohort sampled during active COVID-19. Sequenced material: peripheral blood. This rearrangement joins TRBV9 to TRBJ2-7, with D tentatively TRBD1 (5 bases). In DNA, the CDR3 is TGTGCCAGCAGCCCCGACAGACACTCCTACGAGCAGTACTTC. It is translated as CASSPDRHSYEQYF.